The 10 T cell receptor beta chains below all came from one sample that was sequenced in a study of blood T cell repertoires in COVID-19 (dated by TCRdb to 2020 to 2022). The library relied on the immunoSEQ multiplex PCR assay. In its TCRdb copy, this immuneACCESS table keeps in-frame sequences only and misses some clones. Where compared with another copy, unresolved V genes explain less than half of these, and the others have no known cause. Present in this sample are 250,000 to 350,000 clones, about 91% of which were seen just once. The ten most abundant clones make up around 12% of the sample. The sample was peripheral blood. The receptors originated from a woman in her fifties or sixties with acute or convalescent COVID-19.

Here the CDR3 DNA reads TGCGCCAGCAGCTTGAGTATCGGGACAGGGGCCCTCAGCTCCTACAATGAGCAGTTCTTC. As protein: CASSLSIGTGALSSYNEQFF. V and J are TRBV5-1 and TRBJ2-1; TRBD1 agrees at 10 bases. Germline CDR1 reads SGHRS; CDR2 reads YFSETQ. The CDR3 has 20 residues. The V and J ends lost 1 base and 0 bases, in that order; junction bases with no gene match: 13.

For the CDR3, the DNA is TGTGCCAGCAGCTTAAGGTCTAGGGACAGGGCCTCTTTTCTAGCCAAAAACATTCAGTACTTC. Translated: CASSLRSRDRASFLAKNIQYF. This chain connects TRBV13 to TRBJ2-4; TRBD1 aligns across 9 bases. From germline, CDR1 is PRHDT and CDR2 FYEKMQ (reference sequence). Germline trimming cut 2 bases from V and 0 bases from J; bases unmatched to any gene: 17. The CDR3 consists of 21 residues.

DNA of the CDR3: TGTGCCAGCAGTTACTCGAGGGCCTATGGCTACACCTTC. Protein sequence: CASSYSRAYGYTF. The chain links TRBV6-5 to TRBJ1-2; no definite D call. Germline V gene sequence: CDR1 MNHEY, CDR2 SVGAGI. CDR3 length: 13 residues. The V end lost 0 bases, the J end lost 4 bases, and 6 bases lay between the germline ends.

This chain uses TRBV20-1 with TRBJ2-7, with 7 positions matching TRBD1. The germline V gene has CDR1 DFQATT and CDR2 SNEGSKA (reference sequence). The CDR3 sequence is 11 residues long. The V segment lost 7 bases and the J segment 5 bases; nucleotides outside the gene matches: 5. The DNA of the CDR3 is TGCAGTGGACAGGGCCCCCACGAGCAGTACTTC. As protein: CSGQGPHEQYF.

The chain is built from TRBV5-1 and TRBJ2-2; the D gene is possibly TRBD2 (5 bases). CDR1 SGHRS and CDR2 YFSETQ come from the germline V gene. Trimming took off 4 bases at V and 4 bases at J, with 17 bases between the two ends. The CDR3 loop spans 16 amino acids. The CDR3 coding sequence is TGCGCCAGCAGCGCGGGTTTGACTATGGGCACCGGGGAGCTGTTTTTT. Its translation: CASSAGLTMGTGELFF. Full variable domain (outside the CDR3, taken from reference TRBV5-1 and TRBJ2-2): KAGVTQTPRYLIKTRGQQVTLSCSPISGHRSVSWYQQTPGQGLQFLFEYFSETQRNKGNFPGRFSGRQFSNSRSEMNVSTLELGDSALYLCASSAGLTMGTGELFFGEGSRLTVL.

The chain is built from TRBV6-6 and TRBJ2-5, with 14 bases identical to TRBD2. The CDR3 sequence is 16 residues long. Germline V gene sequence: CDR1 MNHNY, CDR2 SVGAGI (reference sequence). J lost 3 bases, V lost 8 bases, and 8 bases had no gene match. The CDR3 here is CASGGTSGGSEETQYF. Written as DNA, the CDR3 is TGTGCCAGCGGTGGGACTAGCGGGGGATCTGAAGAGACCCAGTACTTC.

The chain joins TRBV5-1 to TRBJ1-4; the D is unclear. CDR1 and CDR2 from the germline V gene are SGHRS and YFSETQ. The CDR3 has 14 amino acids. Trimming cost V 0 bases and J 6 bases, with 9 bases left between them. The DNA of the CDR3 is TGCGCCAGCAGCTTGGCCCTTCCGGATGAAAAACTGTTTTTT. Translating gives CASSLALPDEKLFF.

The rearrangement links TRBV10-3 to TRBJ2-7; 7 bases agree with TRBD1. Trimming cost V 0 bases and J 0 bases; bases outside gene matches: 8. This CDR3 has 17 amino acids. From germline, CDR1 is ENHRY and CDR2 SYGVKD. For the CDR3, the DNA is TGTGCCATCAGTGAGTCACCGAGGGGGCCCAACTCCTACGAGCAGTACTTC. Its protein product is CAISESPRGPNSYEQYF.

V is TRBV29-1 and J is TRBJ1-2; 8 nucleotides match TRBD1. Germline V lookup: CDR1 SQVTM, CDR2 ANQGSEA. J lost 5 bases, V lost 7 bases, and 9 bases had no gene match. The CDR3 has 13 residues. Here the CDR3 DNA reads TGCAGCGGGAGTGACAGGGGCGGGTATGGCTACACCTTC. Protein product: CSGSDRGGYGYTF.

CDR3 amino acids: CATSDWTAGNTIYF. DNA for the CDR3: TGTGCCACCAGTGATTGGACAGCAGGAAACACCATATATTTT. The rearrangement joins TRBV24-1 to TRBJ1-3; D possibly corresponds to TRBD1 (6 bases). The V end lost 2 bases, the J end lost 4 bases, and 8 bases lay between the germline ends. Germline loops: CDR1 KGHDR, CDR2 SFDVKD. This CDR3 has 14 amino acids.